This T cell receptor (beta chain) originates from a study of radiotherapy plus CTLA-4 blockade in lung cancer. On the study more broadly: For about 18% of patients, objective responses occurred, and approximately 31% had disease control.

As for this clone: What it binds is unknown.

Chemo-refractory metastatic non-small-cell lung cancer patients underwent focal radiation alongside CTLA-4 blockade with ipilimumab. Produced via immunoSEQ multiplex PCR; TCRdb's table is partial and in-frame only. The sample has approximately 60,000 clones; around 77% are singletons. Study observations and caveats: Clones of tumor-derived TCRs expanded in blood after radiotherapy plus ipilimumab. Dynamics of early blood T cell clones, together with interferon-beta, were reportedly the best predictors of response.

Germline CDR1 reads MNHEY; CDR2 reads SMNVEV (reference sequence). V trimming: 2 bases; J trimming: 6 bases; junction bases outside the gene matches: 7. This CDR3 comprises 17 residues. The sequenced sample was peripheral blood, obtained from a patient treated with radiotherapy plus ipilimumab. The chain combines TRBV27 with TRBJ2-1, with 13 bases matching TRBD2. The sequence was collected from a human donor with non-small cell lung cancer who had a complete response to radiotherapy plus ipilimumab. Here the CDR3 reads CASSLGVGTSGVNEQFF. The CDR3, as DNA: TGTGCCAGCAGTTTAGGGGTCGGGACTAGCGGGGTCAATGAGCAGTTCTTC.